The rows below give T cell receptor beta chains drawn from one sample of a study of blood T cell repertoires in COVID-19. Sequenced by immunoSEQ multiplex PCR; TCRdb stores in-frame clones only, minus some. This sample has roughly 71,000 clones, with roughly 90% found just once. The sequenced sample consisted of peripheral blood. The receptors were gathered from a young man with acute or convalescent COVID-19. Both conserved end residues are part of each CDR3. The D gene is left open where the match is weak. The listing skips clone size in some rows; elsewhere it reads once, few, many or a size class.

CDR3nt: TGTGCCAGCAGCTCGGTGGACAGGGCCTATGGCTACACCTTC
CDR3aa: CASSSVDRAYGYTF
d_gene: TRBD1
v_gene: TRBV5-4
len: 14
abundance: few
j_gene: TRBJ1-2

CDR3nt: TGTGCCATACAGGGGGCTCTGGAAGAGACCCAGTACTTC
CDR3aa: CAIQGALEETQYF
d_gene: TRBD1
v_gene: TRBV24-1
len: 13
abundance: NA
j_gene: TRBJ2-5

CDR3nt: TGTGCCACCAGTGAATCCGGACAGGGCCTGAACACCGGGGAGCTGTTTTTT
CDR3aa: CATSESGQGLNTGELFF
d_gene: TRBD1
v_gene: TRBV24-1
len: 17
abundance: NA
j_gene: TRBJ2-2

CDR3nt: TGTGCCAGCCAACAGGGACTAGCCGGGGAGACCCAGTACTTC
CDR3aa: CASQQGLAGETQYF
d_gene: TRBD2
v_gene: TRBV25-1
len: 14
abundance: NA
j_gene: TRBJ2-5

CDR3nt: TGTGCCAGCAGCTTATCGAGTACCATGAACACTGAAGCTTTCTTT
CDR3aa: CASSLSSTMNTEAFF
d_gene: NA
v_gene: TRBV7-9
len: 15
abundance: NA
j_gene: TRBJ1-1

CDR3nt: TGTGCCAGCAGGGACAGGGGGTACGGCTACACCTTC
CDR3aa: CASRDRGYGYTF
d_gene: TRBD1
v_gene: TRBV2
len: 12
abundance: NA
j_gene: TRBJ1-2

CDR3nt: TGTGCCAGCTCACCAGGGGGAGGGTACGAGCAGTACTTC
CDR3aa: CASSPGGGYEQYF
d_gene: TRBD2
v_gene: TRBV18
len: 13
abundance: NA
j_gene: TRBJ2-7

CDR3nt: TGTGCCAGCAGCCTAAGGACAGGGGGAGGCTACACCTTC
CDR3aa: CASSLRTGGGYTF
d_gene: TRBD1
v_gene: TRBV28
len: 13
abundance: NA
j_gene: TRBJ1-2

CDR3nt: TGTGCCAGCAGCTTTTCCTCCGCGAACACCGGGGAGCTGTTTTTT
CDR3aa: CASSFSSANTGELFF
d_gene: NA
v_gene: TRBV11-3
len: 15
abundance: NA
j_gene: TRBJ2-2

CDR3nt: TGTGCCAGCAGTGTATATTTGAGGACAGGGGGCGGGGAGCTGTTTTTT
CDR3aa: CASSVYLRTGGGELFF
d_gene: TRBD1
v_gene: TRBV2
len: 16
abundance: NA
j_gene: TRBJ2-2

CDR3nt: TGTGCCAGCAGTCCCAGCGGGAAGGCCTACGAGCAGTACTTC
CDR3aa: CASSPSGKAYEQYF
d_gene: TRBD2
v_gene: TRBV6-2/TRBV6-3
len: 14
abundance: NA
j_gene: TRBJ2-7

CDR3nt: TGTGCCAGCAGCGTAGGACAGTATCGGAACATTCAGTACTTC
CDR3aa: CASSVGQYRNIQYF
d_gene: NA
v_gene: TRBV5-4
len: 14
abundance: NA
j_gene: TRBJ2-4

CDR3nt: TGTGCCAGCAGCCCTGTAACAGGATCGAACACCGGGGAGCTGTTTTTT
CDR3aa: CASSPVTGSNTGELFF
d_gene: NA
v_gene: TRBV9
len: 16
abundance: NA
j_gene: TRBJ2-2

CDR3nt: TGCGCCAGCAGCCAAGAGGGGGGAAAAGGCTATGGCTACACCTTC
CDR3aa: CASSQEGGKGYGYTF
d_gene: NA
v_gene: TRBV4-1
len: 15
abundance: NA
j_gene: TRBJ1-2

CDR3nt: TGTGCCATCAGTGAGGACCCTAGCGGGAGAACCCAGTACTTC
CDR3aa: CAISEDPSGRTQYF
d_gene: TRBD2
v_gene: TRBV10-3
len: 14
abundance: NA
j_gene: TRBJ2-5

CDR3nt: TGTGCCAGCAGTGAAGGCGACATCAATGGCTACACCTTC
CDR3aa: CASSEGDINGYTF
d_gene: NA
v_gene: TRBV25-1
len: 13
abundance: NA
j_gene: TRBJ1-2

CDR3nt: TGTGCCAGCAGCTTCTCCCCCACCGGGGAGCTGTTTTTT
CDR3aa: CASSFSPTGELFF
d_gene: NA
v_gene: TRBV5-6
len: 13
abundance: NA
j_gene: TRBJ2-2

CDR3nt: TGTGCCAGCAGGGGACAGAGGAGTTCACCCCTCCACTTT
CDR3aa: CASRGQRSSPLHF
d_gene: TRBD1
v_gene: TRBV6-5
len: 13
abundance: NA
j_gene: TRBJ1-6

CDR3nt: TGTGCCAGCAGTTTATCGGGCGTTCAAGAGACCCAGTACTTC
CDR3aa: CASSLSGVQETQYF
d_gene: NA
v_gene: TRBV27
len: 14
abundance: NA
j_gene: TRBJ2-5

CDR3nt: TGTGCCAGCAGTTACCTAGGACAGGGGGGTAATTCACCCCTCCACTTT
CDR3aa: CASSYLGQGGNSPLHF
d_gene: TRBD1
v_gene: TRBV6-5
len: 16
abundance: few
j_gene: TRBJ1-6

CDR3nt: TGTGCCAGCTCACCTTACAGTCGGGGTGATGAAAAACTGTTTTTT
CDR3aa: CASSPYSRGDEKLFF
d_gene: NA
v_gene: TRBV18
len: 15
abundance: NA
j_gene: TRBJ1-4

CDR3nt: TGTGCCAGCACCCCGGACAGGGCGAACTATGGCTACACCTTC
CDR3aa: CASTPDRANYGYTF
d_gene: TRBD1
v_gene: TRBV6-6
len: 14
abundance: NA
j_gene: TRBJ1-2

CDR3nt: TGTGCCACCCTGACTAGCGGGGGGGGATCCTACAATGAGCAGTTCTTC
CDR3aa: CATLTSGGGSYNEQFF
d_gene: TRBD2
v_gene: TRBV2
len: 16
abundance: NA
j_gene: TRBJ2-1

CDR3nt: TGTGCCAGTAGTCGCGGGACGACGAACACTGAAGCTTTCTTT
CDR3aa: CASSRGTTNTEAFF
d_gene: NA
v_gene: TRBV19
len: 14
abundance: medium-sized
j_gene: TRBJ1-1

CDR3nt: TGTGCCACCTTCTCCTATAATTCACCCCTCCACTTT
CDR3aa: CATFSYNSPLHF
d_gene: NA
v_gene: TRBV7-3
len: 12
abundance: NA
j_gene: TRBJ1-6

CDR3nt: TGTGCCTGGAGTCGGGACAGGGGTTCAGATACGCAGTATTTT
CDR3aa: CAWSRDRGSDTQYF
d_gene: TRBD1
v_gene: TRBV30
len: 14
abundance: once
j_gene: TRBJ2-3

CDR3nt: TGTGCCAGCAGTTACTCGGAGGGACCGAGGATCGGTGAGCAGTTCTTC
CDR3aa: CASSYSEGPRIGEQFF
d_gene: NA
v_gene: TRBV6-5
len: 16
abundance: NA
j_gene: TRBJ2-1

CDR3nt: TGTGCCAGCAGCGCCGGGGCTAGCGGAGCCTACGAGCAGTACTTC
CDR3aa: CASSAGASGAYEQYF
d_gene: TRBD2
v_gene: TRBV9
len: 15
abundance: NA
j_gene: TRBJ2-7

CDR3nt: TGTGCCAGCAGCCCGGGGACAGAAGCTTTCTTT
CDR3aa: CASSPGTEAFF
d_gene: NA
v_gene: TRBV7-9
len: 11
abundance: NA
j_gene: TRBJ1-1

CDR3nt: TGTGCCAGCAGCCCCCCAGGGTTTCCTGAAGCTTTCTTT
CDR3aa: CASSPPGFPEAFF
d_gene: NA
v_gene: TRBV7-9
len: 13
abundance: NA
j_gene: TRBJ1-1

CDR3nt: TGTGCCAGCAGTAACGACAGGCTCGGATGGGAGACCCAGTACTTC
CDR3aa: CASSNDRLGWETQYF
d_gene: NA
v_gene: TRBV2
len: 15
abundance: NA
j_gene: TRBJ2-5

CDR3nt: TGTGCCAGCAGCAGGGCAGGGTTCAACTATGGCTACACCTTC
CDR3aa: CASSRAGFNYGYTF
d_gene: NA
v_gene: TRBV7-8
len: 14
abundance: NA
j_gene: TRBJ1-2

CDR3nt: TGTGCCAGCAGCCCGACAGGGGGCGTTATTGATGGCTACACCTTC
CDR3aa: CASSPTGGVIDGYTF
d_gene: TRBD1
v_gene: TRBV2
len: 15
abundance: NA
j_gene: TRBJ1-2

CDR3nt: TGTGCCAGCAGCTTACAGTCCCCGACTGGAAACACCATATATTTT
CDR3aa: CASSLQSPTGNTIYF
d_gene: NA
v_gene: TRBV7-8
len: 15
abundance: NA
j_gene: TRBJ1-3

CDR3nt: TGCGCCAGCAGCCAAGATCTGTCCTACGAGCAGTACTTC
CDR3aa: CASSQDLSYEQYF
d_gene: NA
v_gene: TRBV4-3
len: 13
abundance: NA
j_gene: TRBJ2-7

CDR3nt: TGCGCCAGCAGCGAAACAGGGACAGGGACCTACGAGCAGTACTTC
CDR3aa: CASSETGTGTYEQYF
d_gene: TRBD1
v_gene: TRBV5-1
len: 15
abundance: NA
j_gene: TRBJ2-7

CDR3nt: TGTGCCAGCAGTAGCAGGGAGGCCACAGATACGCAGTATTTT
CDR3aa: CASSSREATDTQYF
d_gene: NA
v_gene: TRBV2
len: 14
abundance: once
j_gene: TRBJ2-3

CDR3nt: TGTGCCAGCTCACTTTCTTTTAATGAAAAACTGTTTTTT
CDR3aa: CASSLSFNEKLFF
d_gene: NA
v_gene: TRBV18
len: 13
abundance: once
j_gene: TRBJ1-4

CDR3nt: TGTGCCAGCAGGGGCCAGGGGGCCAATTCACCCCTCCACTTT
CDR3aa: CASRGQGANSPLHF
d_gene: TRBD1
v_gene: TRBV6-4
len: 14
abundance: few
j_gene: TRBJ1-6

CDR3nt: TGTGCCAGCAGTTTAGGAGAGCAGCCCCAGCATTTT
CDR3aa: CASSLGEQPQHF
d_gene: NA
v_gene: TRBV6-2/TRBV6-3
len: 12
abundance: NA
j_gene: TRBJ1-5

CDR3nt: TGTGCCAGCAGTTTGGGTCGGTCTGGGGGCTTGGCAGATACGCAGTATTTT
CDR3aa: CASSLGRSGGLADTQYF
d_gene: NA
v_gene: TRBV28
len: 17
abundance: NA
j_gene: TRBJ2-3

CDR3nt: TGTGCCAGCAGTATTAATAATGAAAAACTGTTTTTT
CDR3aa: CASSINNEKLFF
d_gene: NA
v_gene: TRBV5-6
len: 12
abundance: NA
j_gene: TRBJ1-4

CDR3nt: TGCGCCAGCAGCCAAGATCGCGGGGGTTTGTCCTATGGCTACACCTTC
CDR3aa: CASSQDRGGLSYGYTF
d_gene: NA
v_gene: TRBV4-1
len: 16
abundance: NA
j_gene: TRBJ1-2

CDR3nt: TGTGCCTGGAGTAGAGGGGGGGCTAACTATGGCTACACCTTC
CDR3aa: CAWSRGGANYGYTF
d_gene: NA
v_gene: TRBV30
len: 14
abundance: NA
j_gene: TRBJ1-2

CDR3nt: TGTGCCAGCAGCCCAGGGTTCATGAACACTGAAGCTTTCTTT
CDR3aa: CASSPGFMNTEAFF
d_gene: NA
v_gene: TRBV7-2
len: 14
abundance: NA
j_gene: TRBJ1-1

CDR3nt: TGTGCCAGCAGTTTAAGCGGGACATCTGAAAAACTGTTTTTT
CDR3aa: CASSLSGTSEKLFF
d_gene: NA
v_gene: TRBV27
len: 14
abundance: once
j_gene: TRBJ1-4

CDR3nt: TGTGCCAGCGGCCGGGACTGGGGCCGGCGCGGGTCTGGCTACACCTTC
CDR3aa: CASGRDWGRRGSGYTF
d_gene: NA
v_gene: TRBV5-5
len: 16
abundance: once
j_gene: TRBJ1-2

CDR3nt: TGTGCCAGCAGCTTGGGACAGGACGTAAACACTGAAGCTTTCTTT
CDR3aa: CASSLGQDVNTEAFF
d_gene: TRBD1
v_gene: TRBV7-9
len: 15
abundance: once
j_gene: TRBJ1-1

CDR3nt: TGTGCCAGCAGGGACGGCTCGGAAGCGGGAGCAGTCGATGAGCAGTTCTTC
CDR3aa: CASRDGSEAGAVDEQFF
d_gene: TRBD2
v_gene: TRBV2
len: 17
abundance: NA
j_gene: TRBJ2-1

CDR3nt: TGTGCCAGCAGCCCTCGGGGGGTTATAAACACTGAAGCTTTCTTT
CDR3aa: CASSPRGVINTEAFF
d_gene: NA
v_gene: TRBV6-2/TRBV6-3
len: 15
abundance: NA
j_gene: TRBJ1-1

CDR3nt: TGCGCCAGCAGCCGGAACAGGCCCCCCAATTCACCCCTCCACTTT
CDR3aa: CASSRNRPPNSPLHF
d_gene: NA
v_gene: TRBV5-1
len: 15
abundance: few
j_gene: TRBJ1-6

CDR3nt: TGTGCCAGCAGCCCAGGGACTAGCGGGGTCTACGAGCAGTACTTC
CDR3aa: CASSPGTSGVYEQYF
d_gene: TRBD2
v_gene: TRBV5-4
len: 15
abundance: NA
j_gene: TRBJ2-7

CDR3nt: TGTGCCTGGAGCTCGGGACAGGGATCTCAGCCCCAGCATTTT
CDR3aa: CAWSSGQGSQPQHF
d_gene: TRBD1
v_gene: TRBV30
len: 14
abundance: NA
j_gene: TRBJ1-5

CDR3nt: TGTGCCAGCAGCTTAGCCACAGGGCTCTATGGCTACACCTTC
CDR3aa: CASSLATGLYGYTF
d_gene: NA
v_gene: TRBV7-2
len: 14
abundance: NA
j_gene: TRBJ1-2

CDR3nt: TGTGCCAGCAGCTTAGCTGCGGTGGAGCAGTTCTTC
CDR3aa: CASSLAAVEQFF
d_gene: NA
v_gene: TRBV7-2
len: 12
abundance: NA
j_gene: TRBJ2-1